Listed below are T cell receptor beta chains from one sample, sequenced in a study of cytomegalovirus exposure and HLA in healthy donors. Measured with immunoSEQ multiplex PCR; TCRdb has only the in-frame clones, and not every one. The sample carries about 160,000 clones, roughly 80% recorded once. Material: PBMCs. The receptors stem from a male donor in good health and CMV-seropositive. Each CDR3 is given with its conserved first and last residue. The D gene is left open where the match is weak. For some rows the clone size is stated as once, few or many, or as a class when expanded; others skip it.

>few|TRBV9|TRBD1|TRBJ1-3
CASSGTGSPKGNTIYF
TGTGCCAGCAGCGGGACAGGATCGCCTAAAGGAAACACCATATATTTT
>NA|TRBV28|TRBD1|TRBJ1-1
CASSLALTGVGAFF
TGTGCCAGCAGTTTAGCCCTTACAGGGGTTGGGGCTTTCTTT
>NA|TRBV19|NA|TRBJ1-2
CASYVHGETYGYTF
TGTGCCAGTTACGTCCACGGGGAGACCTATGGCTACACCTTC
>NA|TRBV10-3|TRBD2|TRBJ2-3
CAISDPTSTMSTDTQYF
TGTGCCATCAGTGACCCGACTAGCACTATGAGCACAGATACGCAGTATTTT
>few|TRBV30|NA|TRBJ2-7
CAWSMTSEQYF
TGTGCCTGGAGTATGACTAGCGAGCAGTACTTC
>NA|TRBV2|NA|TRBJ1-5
CASSKSPSGNNQPQHF
TGTGCCAGCAGTAAAAGCCCGTCAGGGAACAATCAGCCCCAGCATTTT
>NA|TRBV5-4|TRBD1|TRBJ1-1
CASSLGTDRAIAEAFF
TGTGCCAGCAGCTTAGGGACGGACAGGGCGATCGCTGAAGCTTTCTTT
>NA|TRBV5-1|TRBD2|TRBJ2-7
CASSQLAGNSYEQYF
TGCGCCAGCAGCCAACTAGCGGGGAACTCCTACGAGCAGTACTTC
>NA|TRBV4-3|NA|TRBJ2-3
CASSQDGDYSSTDTQYF
TGCGCCAGCAGCCAAGATGGCGACTACTCTAGCACAGATACGCAGTATTTT
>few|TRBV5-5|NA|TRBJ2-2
CASSLYENGELFF
TGTGCCAGCAGCTTGTATGAGAACGGGGAGCTGTTTTTT
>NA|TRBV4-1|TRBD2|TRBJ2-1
CASSQGGSGRAISYNEQFF
TGCGCCAGCAGCCAAGGGGGTAGCGGGAGGGCGATATCCTACAATGAGCAGTTCTTC
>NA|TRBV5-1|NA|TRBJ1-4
CASSFGLSANEKLFF
TGCGCCAGCAGCTTTGGTCTGTCGGCTAATGAAAAACTGTTTTTT
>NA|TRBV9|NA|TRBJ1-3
CASTAGDSGNTIYF
TGTGCCAGCACTGCAGGGGACTCTGGAAACACCATATATTTT
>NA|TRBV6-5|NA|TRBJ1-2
CASSYSRGKPNYGYTF
TGTGCCAGCAGTTACTCTAGGGGGAAGCCTAACTATGGCTACACCTTC
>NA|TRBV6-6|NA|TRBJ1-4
CASSYVTLSEKLFF
TGTGCCAGCAGTTACGTCACGCTGAGTGAAAAACTGTTTTTT
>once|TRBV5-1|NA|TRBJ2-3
CASSLGVGVLDTQYF
TGCGCCAGCAGCTTGGGTGTCGGGGTATTAGATACGCAGTATTTT
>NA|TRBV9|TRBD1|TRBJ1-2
CASSPGQGVDGYTF
TGTGCCAGCAGCCCGGGACAGGGGGTGGATGGCTACACCTTC
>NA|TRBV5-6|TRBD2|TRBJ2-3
CASSQGTSGTSTDTQYF
TGTGCCAGCAGCCAGGGGACTAGCGGGACAAGCACAGATACGCAGTATTTT
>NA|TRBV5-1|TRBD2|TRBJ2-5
CASSLGSGRAGETQYF
TGCGCCAGCAGCTTGGGTAGCGGGAGGGCCGGGGAGACCCAGTACTTC
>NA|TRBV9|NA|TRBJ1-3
CASSVASGGGLGNTIYF
TGTGCCAGCAGCGTAGCCTCGGGGGGGGGACTTGGAAACACCATATATTTT
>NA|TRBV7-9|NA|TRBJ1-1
CASRNGTQVAEAFF
TGTGCCAGCAGGAACGGGACACAGGTCGCTGAAGCTTTCTTT
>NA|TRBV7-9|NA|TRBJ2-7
CASSSLSNRVSVYEQYF
TGTGCCAGCAGCTCATTATCCAACAGGGTATCCGTCTACGAGCAGTACTTC
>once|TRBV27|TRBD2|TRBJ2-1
CASSLGLAGSFYNEQFF
TGTGCCAGCAGTTTGGGGCTAGCGGGTTCATTTTACAATGAGCAGTTCTTC
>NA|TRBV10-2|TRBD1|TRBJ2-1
CASSEGRTGRDEQFF
TGCGCCAGCAGTGAGGGAAGGACAGGCCGGGATGAGCAGTTCTTC
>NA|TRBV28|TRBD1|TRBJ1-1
CASSIPGQGVEAFF
TGTGCCAGCAGTATCCCGGGACAGGGTGTTGAAGCTTTCTTT
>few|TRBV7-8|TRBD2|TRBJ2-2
CASSFGLAGVPNTGELFF
TGTGCCAGCAGCTTCGGACTAGCGGGGGTACCGAACACCGGGGAGCTGTTTTTT
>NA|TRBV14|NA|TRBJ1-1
CASSPAAGQVTEAFF
TGTGCCAGCAGCCCCGCCGCGGGGCAGGTCACTGAAGCTTTCTTT
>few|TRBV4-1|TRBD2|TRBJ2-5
CASSQPGTSGETQYF
TGCGCCAGCAGCCAACCCGGGACTAGCGGGGAGACCCAGTACTTC
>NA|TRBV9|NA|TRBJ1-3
CASSVDTAKGNTIYF
TGTGCCAGCAGCGTAGACACAGCCAAGGGAAACACCATATATTTT
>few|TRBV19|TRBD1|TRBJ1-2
CASSPRDRVVGYTF
TGTGCCAGTAGTCCCCGGGACAGGGTAGTTGGCTACACCTTC
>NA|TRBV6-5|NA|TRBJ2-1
CASSYVTDNEQFF
TGTGCCAGCAGTTACGTCACAGACAATGAGCAGTTCTTC
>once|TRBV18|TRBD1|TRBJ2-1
CASSLRTGGDDEQFF
TGTGCCAGCTCACTCCGGACAGGGGGCGACGATGAGCAGTTCTTC
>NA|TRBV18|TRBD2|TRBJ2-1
CASSPPGGGAYNEQFF
TGTGCCAGCTCACCACCCGGCGGGGGGGCCTACAATGAGCAGTTCTTC
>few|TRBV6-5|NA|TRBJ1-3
CASSPESGSGNTIYF
TGTGCCAGCAGCCCGGAGTCGGGATCGGGAAACACCATATATTTT
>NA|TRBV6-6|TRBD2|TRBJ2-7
CASSSPGLTYYEQYF
TGTGCCAGCAGTTCACCGGGACTAACCTACTACGAGCAGTACTTC
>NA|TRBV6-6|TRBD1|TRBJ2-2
CASTEGDRVTTGELFF
TGTGCCAGCACAGAAGGGGACAGGGTTACCACCGGGGAGCTGTTTTTT
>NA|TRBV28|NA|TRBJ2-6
CASSLQSGANGLTF
TGTGCCAGCAGTTTACAGTCTGGGGCCAACGGCCTGACTTTC
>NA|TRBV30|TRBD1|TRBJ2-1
CAWSVPGQGGSYEQFF
TGTGCCTGGAGTGTACCGGGACAGGGGGGATCGTATGAGCAGTTCTTC
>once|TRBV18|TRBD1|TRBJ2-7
CASSPPGTGNYEQYF
TGTGCCAGCTCACCACCCGGGACAGGGAACTACGAGCAGTACTTC
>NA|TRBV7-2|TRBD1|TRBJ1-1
CASSLGQRMNTEAFF
TGTGCCAGCAGCTTGGGACAGAGAATGAACACTGAAGCTTTCTTT
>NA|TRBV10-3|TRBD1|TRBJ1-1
CAIVGQGRTEAFF
TGTGCCATAGTGGGACAGGGGCGCACTGAAGCTTTCTTT
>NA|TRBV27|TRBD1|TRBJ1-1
CASRPTGGALNTEAFF
TGTGCCAGCAGGCCGACAGGGGGGGCCCTGAACACTGAAGCTTTCTTT
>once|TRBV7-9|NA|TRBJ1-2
CASSLRTVYGYTF
TGTGCCAGCAGCTTGAGAACAGTCTATGGCTACACCTTC
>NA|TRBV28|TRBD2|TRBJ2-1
CASRQTGLAEPYNEQFF
TGTGCCAGCAGACAGACGGGACTAGCGGAACCCTACAATGAGCAGTTCTTC
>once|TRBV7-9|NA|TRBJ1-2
CASSPAANYGYTF
TGTGCCAGCAGCCCAGCGGCGAACTATGGCTACACCTTC
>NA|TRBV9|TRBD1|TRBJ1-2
CASSEGQGARYGYTF
TGTGCCAGCAGCGAGGGACAGGGGGCTCGGTATGGCTACACCTTC
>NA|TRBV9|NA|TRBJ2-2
CASSQGGTGELFF
TGTGCCAGCAGCCAAGGGGGCACCGGGGAGCTGTTTTTT
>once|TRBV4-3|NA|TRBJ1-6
CASSQDLGEANSPLHF
TGCGCCAGCAGCCAAGATCTCGGAGAAGCTAATTCACCCCTCCACTTT
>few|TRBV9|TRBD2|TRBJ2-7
CASSVTGTSGYEQYF
TGTGCCAGCAGCGTTACCGGGACTAGCGGTTACGAGCAGTACTTC
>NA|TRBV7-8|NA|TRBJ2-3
CASSLVGPDSAWTDTQYF
TGTGCCAGCAGCTTAGTTGGGCCAGACAGCGCTTGGACAGATACGCAGTATTTT
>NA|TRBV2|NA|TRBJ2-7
CASSDNGYEQYF
TGTGCCAGCAGTGATAACGGGTACGAGCAGTACTTC
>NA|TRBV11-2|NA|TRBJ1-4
CASSRNRGEKLFF
TGTGCCAGCAGCCGAAACCGGGGTGAAAAACTGTTTTTT
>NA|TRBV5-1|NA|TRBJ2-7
CASSTGQGAGYEQYF
TGCGCCAGCAGCACCGGACAGGGAGCGGGGTACGAGCAGTACTTC
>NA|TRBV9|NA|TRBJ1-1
CASSAQGSDTEAFF
TGTGCCAGCAGCGCACAGGGATCGGACACTGAAGCTTTCTTT
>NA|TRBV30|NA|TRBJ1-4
CACPAQGHNEKLFF
TGTGCCTGTCCGGCCCAGGGCCACAATGAAAAACTGTTTTTT
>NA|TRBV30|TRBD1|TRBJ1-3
CAWGTGRTIYF
TGTGCCTGGGGGACAGGGAGGACCATATATTTT
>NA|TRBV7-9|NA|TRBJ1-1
CASSLSNTEAFF
TGTGCCAGCAGCCTTAGTAACACTGAAGCTTTCTTT
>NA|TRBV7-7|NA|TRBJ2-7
CASSLGGVGEQYF
TGTGCCAGCAGCTTAGGCGGAGTAGGCGAGCAGTACTTC
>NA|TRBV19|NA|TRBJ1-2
CASSIVVQGHGYTF
TGTGCCAGTAGTATAGTGGTACAGGGCCATGGCTACACCTTC